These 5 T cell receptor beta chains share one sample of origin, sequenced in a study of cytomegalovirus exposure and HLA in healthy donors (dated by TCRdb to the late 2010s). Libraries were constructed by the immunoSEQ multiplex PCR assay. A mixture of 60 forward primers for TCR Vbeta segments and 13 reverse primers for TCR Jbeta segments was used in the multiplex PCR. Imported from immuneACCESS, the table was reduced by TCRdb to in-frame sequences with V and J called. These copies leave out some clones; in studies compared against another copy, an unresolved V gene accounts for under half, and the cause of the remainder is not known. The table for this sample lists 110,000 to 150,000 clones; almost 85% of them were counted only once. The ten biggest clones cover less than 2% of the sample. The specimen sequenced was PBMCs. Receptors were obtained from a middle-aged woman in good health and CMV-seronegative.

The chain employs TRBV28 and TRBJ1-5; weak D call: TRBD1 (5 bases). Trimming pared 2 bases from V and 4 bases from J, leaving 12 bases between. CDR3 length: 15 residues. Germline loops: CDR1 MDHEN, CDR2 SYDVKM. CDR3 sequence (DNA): TGTGCCAGCAGTTTACCAGGGCGGCTAAATCAGCCCCAGCATTTT. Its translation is CASSLPGRLNQPQHF.

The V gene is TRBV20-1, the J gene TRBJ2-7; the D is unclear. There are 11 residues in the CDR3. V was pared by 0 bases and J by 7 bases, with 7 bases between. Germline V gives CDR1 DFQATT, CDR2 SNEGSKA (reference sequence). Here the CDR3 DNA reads TGCAGTGCTAGAGATAACACAGAGCAGTACTTC. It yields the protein CSARDNTEQYF.

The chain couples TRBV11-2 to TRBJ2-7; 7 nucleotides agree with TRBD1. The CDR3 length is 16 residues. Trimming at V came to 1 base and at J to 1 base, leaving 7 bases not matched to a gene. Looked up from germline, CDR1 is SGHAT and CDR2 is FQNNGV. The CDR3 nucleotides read TGTGCCAGCAGCTTAGGACACAGGGACAGTTCCTACGAGCAGTACTTC. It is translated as CASSLGHRDSSYEQYF.

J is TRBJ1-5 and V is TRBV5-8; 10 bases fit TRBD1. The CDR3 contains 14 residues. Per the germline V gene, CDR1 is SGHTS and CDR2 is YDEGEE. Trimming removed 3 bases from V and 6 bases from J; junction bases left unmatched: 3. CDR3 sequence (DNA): TGTGCCAGCAGCTCCCGGACAGGGGGTCAGCCCCAGCATTTT. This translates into CASSSRTGGQPQHF.

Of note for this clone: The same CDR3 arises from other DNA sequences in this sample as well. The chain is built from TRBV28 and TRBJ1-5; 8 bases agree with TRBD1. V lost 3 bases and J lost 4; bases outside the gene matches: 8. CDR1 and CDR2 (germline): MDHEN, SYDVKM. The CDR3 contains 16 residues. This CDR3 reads CASSFGTGSSNQPQHF. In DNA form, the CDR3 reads TGTGCCAGCAGTTTTGGGACAGGATCCTCGAATCAGCCCCAGCATTTT.